This TCR beta chain derives from a study of T-cell memory formation after mild COVID-19. Study-wide context: Among the donors, TCR clusters were largely specific to each donor. Study-level findings and limits: The SARS-CoV-2 specificity of second-wave clones reaching peak at day 37 remained unverified. Pre-infection memory contained some responding clones, which suggested that cross-reactive memory had joined.

The CDR3 contains 15 residues. V lost 7 bases, J lost 7 bases, and 20 bases lay in between. After 5'RACE with constant-segment primers, TCR alpha and TCR beta cDNA libraries carrying sample barcodes and UMIs were obtained. One entry per CDR3 protein, called by TCRdb with MiXCR from the 5' RACE reads. The repertoire holds approximately 490,000 distinct CDR3 sequences, about a fifth seen once, with under 15% in the top ten. For this clonotype: What it binds is unknown.

The chain employs TRBV12-3 or TRBV12-4 and TRBJ2-1; D gene unclear. The specimen was PBMCs or a T cell subset sorted from them (not recorded which). The TCR was taken from an adult woman who had mild COVID-19 (a few samples of this study predate the infection). Cell type and time point are not known. CDR3 sequence reads: CASNQLGRLGNEQFF. Here the CDR3 DNA reads TGTGCCAGCAATCAGTTGGGAAGGCTGGGGAATGAGCAGTTCTTC.